The clone carrying this T cell receptor beta chain has only one observation. Its matching antigen is unknown. The record originates from a study of chemoradiotherapy in HPV16-positive cancers. Samples were taken several times over chemoradiotherapy. The CDR3 extends over 14 amino acids. Germline loops: CDR1 ENHRY, CDR2 SYGVKD. Between the trimmed V and J ends, which lost 11 bases and 1 base, there was a span of 17 bases. Study-wide results and limits: Functional assays defining HPV-specific T cells used only a couple of HPV16-positive patients. Candidate HPV-specific clones and E7-related TCR motifs grew in tumor during treatment.

The protocol was immunoSEQ multiplex PCR, while the TCRdb copy is restricted to in-frame clones and leaves out a portion. The table has roughly 13,000 clones, 69% seen once. The sample here was taken from a patient who underwent chemoradiotherapy. V usage is TRBV10-3 and J usage is TRBJ1-1, with D possibly being TRBD1 (6 bases). The TCR sequence derives from a human donor with HPV-associated anogenital cancer. The CDR3 DNA sequence: TGTGCCTCAAAAATGGGGGCCACGAACACTGAAGCTTTCTTT. This encodes CASKMGATNTEAFF.